Listed below are T cell receptor beta chains from one sample, sequenced in a study of cytomegalovirus exposure and HLA in healthy donors. Profiling relied on immunoSEQ multiplex PCR, and the TCRdb table lists in-frame clones only, not all of them. The table includes 150,000 to 170,000 clones, 86% detected once. Specimen: PBMCs. All receptors derive from a man between 18 and 29 years old in good health and CMV-seropositive. CDR3s include the opening cysteine and the closing phenylalanine or tryptophan. The order of the fields is clone size, D gene, J gene, V gene, CDR3 DNA, CDR3 protein. The D gene is left open where the match is weak. Only some rows state a clone size, as once, few, many or a class for expanded clones.

clone_size: NA; d_call: NA; j_call: TRBJ1-1; v_call: TRBV4-3; cdr3_nt: TGCGCCAGCAGCCAAGATTGGCAGAACACTGAAGCTTTCTTT; cdr3_aa: CASSQDWQNTEAFF
clone_size: NA; d_call: NA; j_call: TRBJ1-2; v_call: TRBV7-9; cdr3_nt: TGTGCCAGCAGCTTAGAAGCGACGGTTTGGCCTTCCTTC; cdr3_aa: CASSLEATVWPSF
clone_size: NA; d_call: NA; j_call: TRBJ1-1; v_call: TRBV7-9; cdr3_nt: TGTGCCAGCAGCTTAGAGCAGGGATACACTGAAGCTTTCTTT; cdr3_aa: CASSLEQGYTEAFF
clone_size: few; d_call: NA; j_call: TRBJ1-2; v_call: TRBV20-1; cdr3_nt: TGCAGTGCTTACGGACAGTCTAGCTACACCTTC; cdr3_aa: CSAYGQSSYTF
clone_size: NA; d_call: TRBD2; j_call: TRBJ2-3; v_call: TRBV4-3; cdr3_nt: TGCGCCAGCAGCCAAGAGCGGGAGGAGCTAGATACGCAGTATTTT; cdr3_aa: CASSQEREELDTQYF
clone_size: once; d_call: NA; j_call: TRBJ2-1; v_call: TRBV10-2; cdr3_nt: TGCGCCAGCAGTGAGTCGAGAGTCATCGGCAATGAGCAGTTCTTC; cdr3_aa: CASSESRVIGNEQFF
clone_size: few; d_call: NA; j_call: TRBJ2-1; v_call: TRBV6-1; cdr3_nt: TGTGCCAGCATGGGAACGGGTCGGGGCAATGAGCAGTTCTTC; cdr3_aa: CASMGTGRGNEQFF
clone_size: few; d_call: NA; j_call: TRBJ1-2; v_call: TRBV4-1; cdr3_nt: TGCGCCAGCAGCTCAGCAGGGTCCTATGGCTACACCTTC; cdr3_aa: CASSSAGSYGYTF
clone_size: once; d_call: TRBD1; j_call: TRBJ1-5; v_call: TRBV9; cdr3_nt: TGTGCCAGCAGCGTGACAGGGGCTGGTCAGCCCCAGCATTTT; cdr3_aa: CASSVTGAGQPQHF
clone_size: NA; d_call: TRBD1; j_call: TRBJ1-3; v_call: TRBV9; cdr3_nt: TGTGCCAGCAGCGTCGGGACAGGGTCTTTTGGAAACACCATATATTTT; cdr3_aa: CASSVGTGSFGNTIYF
clone_size: once; d_call: TRBD1; j_call: TRBJ2-7; v_call: TRBV13; cdr3_nt: TGTGCCAGCAGCTCCAGGGGGACAGGGGATTACGAGCAGTACTTC; cdr3_aa: CASSSRGTGDYEQYF
clone_size: NA; d_call: TRBD1; j_call: TRBJ2-2; v_call: TRBV19; cdr3_nt: TGTGCCAGTAGTATAGAAGGGACAGGGCGCACCGGGGAGCTGTTTTTT; cdr3_aa: CASSIEGTGRTGELFF
clone_size: NA; d_call: NA; j_call: TRBJ1-4; v_call: TRBV2; cdr3_nt: TGTGCCGTCAGGGCCCCTAATGAAAAACTGTTTTTT; cdr3_aa: CAVRAPNEKLFF
clone_size: NA; d_call: NA; j_call: TRBJ2-3; v_call: TRBV5-1; cdr3_nt: TGCGCCAGCAGCTTGTCCCCGGGGGCTAGCGGACAGGATACGCAGTATTTT; cdr3_aa: CASSLSPGASGQDTQYF
clone_size: NA; d_call: NA; j_call: TRBJ2-1; v_call: TRBV7-2; cdr3_nt: TGTGCCAGCAGCCGAGGTACGGGGGCCTACAATGAGCAGTTCTTC; cdr3_aa: CASSRGTGAYNEQFF
clone_size: NA; d_call: NA; j_call: TRBJ2-1; v_call: TRBV7-2; cdr3_nt: TGTGCCAGCAGCCCGCGATCTTCCTACAATGAGCAGTTCTTC; cdr3_aa: CASSPRSSYNEQFF
clone_size: NA; d_call: TRBD2; j_call: TRBJ2-1; v_call: TRBV2; cdr3_nt: TGTGCCAGCAGAGAGACTAGCGGGAGATGGAATGAGCAGTTCTTC; cdr3_aa: CASRETSGRWNEQFF
clone_size: NA; d_call: NA; j_call: TRBJ2-7; v_call: TRBV18; cdr3_nt: TGTGCCAGCTCAACGGTGGAGGCCGAGCAGTACTTC; cdr3_aa: CASSTVEAEQYF
clone_size: NA; d_call: TRBD2; j_call: TRBJ2-1; v_call: TRBV4-3; cdr3_nt: TGCGCCAGCAGCACTCAGACTAGCGGGACTCCCTACAATGAGCAGTTCTTC; cdr3_aa: CASSTQTSGTPYNEQFF
clone_size: NA; d_call: NA; j_call: TRBJ1-3; v_call: TRBV30; cdr3_nt: TGTGCCCTACGGGGACTGGGAACCCCCTCTGGAAACACCATATATTTT; cdr3_aa: CALRGLGTPSGNTIYF
clone_size: NA; d_call: TRBD2; j_call: TRBJ2-5; v_call: TRBV11-3; cdr3_nt: TGTGCCAGCAGCTTAGGCGGTAGCGGGGGACAAGAGACCCAGTACTTC; cdr3_aa: CASSLGGSGGQETQYF
clone_size: once; d_call: TRBD1; j_call: TRBJ1-5; v_call: TRBV6-5; cdr3_nt: TGTGCCAGCAGTCACGACAGGGGCGGCAATCAGCCCCAGCATTTT; cdr3_aa: CASSHDRGGNQPQHF
clone_size: NA; d_call: TRBD2; j_call: TRBJ2-3; v_call: TRBV6-5; cdr3_nt: TGTGCCAGCAGTTTAGCGGGAGGGCCGGGTCCGGATACGCAGTATTTT; cdr3_aa: CASSLAGGPGPDTQYF
clone_size: NA; d_call: NA; j_call: TRBJ2-7; v_call: TRBV6-5; cdr3_nt: TGTGCCAGCAGTTACAAGGGGAGGTCCTACGAGCAGTACTTC; cdr3_aa: CASSYKGRSYEQYF
clone_size: NA; d_call: NA; j_call: TRBJ1-5; v_call: TRBV5-8; cdr3_nt: TGTGCCAGCAGCTTGGACGACAGGTTATATAGCAATCAGCCCCAGCATTTT; cdr3_aa: CASSLDDRLYSNQPQHF
clone_size: NA; d_call: TRBD1; j_call: TRBJ1-2; v_call: TRBV7-2; cdr3_nt: TGTGCCAGCAGCGCGGGGGACAGGGAAGCCTATGGCTACACCTTC; cdr3_aa: CASSAGDREAYGYTF
clone_size: NA; d_call: NA; j_call: TRBJ1-6; v_call: TRBV5-1; cdr3_nt: TGCGCCAGCAGCCTGGGGGAGGGGGACTCCTATAATTCACCCCTCCACTTT; cdr3_aa: CASSLGEGDSYNSPLHF
clone_size: once; d_call: NA; j_call: TRBJ1-5; v_call: TRBV7-8; cdr3_nt: TGTGCCAGCAGCTTCCAACCGGGCAATCAGCCCCAGCATTTT; cdr3_aa: CASSFQPGNQPQHF
clone_size: NA; d_call: TRBD2; j_call: TRBJ2-1; v_call: TRBV6-7; cdr3_nt: TGTGCCAGCCCCCCTTTTTTGGTAGCGGGGCGCAATGAGCAGTTCTTC; cdr3_aa: CASPPFLVAGRNEQFF
clone_size: NA; d_call: TRBD2; j_call: TRBJ2-3; v_call: TRBV5-5; cdr3_nt: TGTGCCAGCAGCTGGACTAGCGGCGCAGATACGCAGTATTTT; cdr3_aa: CASSWTSGADTQYF
clone_size: NA; d_call: TRBD1; j_call: TRBJ1-3; v_call: TRBV7-8; cdr3_nt: TGTGCCAGCAGCTTAGAGGGACAGGGGTACGGAAACACCATATATTTT; cdr3_aa: CASSLEGQGYGNTIYF
clone_size: NA; d_call: TRBD2; j_call: TRBJ2-7; v_call: TRBV19; cdr3_nt: TGTGCCAGTAGTACAGTAGCGGGAGGTCCCTACGAGCAGTACTTC; cdr3_aa: CASSTVAGGPYEQYF
clone_size: NA; d_call: NA; j_call: TRBJ2-7; v_call: TRBV6-4; cdr3_nt: TGTGCCAGCTCTGCCGGTTCGTCCTACGAGCAGTACTTC; cdr3_aa: CASSAGSSYEQYF
clone_size: NA; d_call: NA; j_call: TRBJ2-2; v_call: TRBV5-1; cdr3_nt: TGCGCCAGCAGCCCCCTATACCTTACGAACACCGGGGAGCTGTTTTTT; cdr3_aa: CASSPLYLTNTGELFF
clone_size: NA; d_call: NA; j_call: TRBJ2-7; v_call: TRBV9; cdr3_nt: TGTGCCAGCAGCGTAGTTCCAGGGGTTTGGTACGAGCAGTACTTC; cdr3_aa: CASSVVPGVWYEQYF
clone_size: NA; d_call: TRBD1; j_call: TRBJ2-1; v_call: TRBV6-1; cdr3_nt: TGTGCCAGCAGTGTAGACAGGGGGCATTCCTACAATGAGCAGTTCTTC; cdr3_aa: CASSVDRGHSYNEQFF
clone_size: NA; d_call: NA; j_call: TRBJ2-6; v_call: TRBV7-2; cdr3_nt: TGTGCCAGCAGCTTTAAATCTGGGGCCAACGTCCTGACTTTC; cdr3_aa: CASSFKSGANVLTF
clone_size: NA; d_call: TRBD2; j_call: TRBJ2-3; v_call: TRBV14; cdr3_nt: TGTGCCAGCAGCCAAGGGACTAGCGGTCCTTTCTTGCAGTATTTT; cdr3_aa: CASSQGTSGPFLQYF
clone_size: NA; d_call: NA; j_call: TRBJ2-1; v_call: TRBV6-5; cdr3_nt: TGTGCCAGCAGTTTAAGACTGGCCTACAATGAGCAGTTCTTC; cdr3_aa: CASSLRLAYNEQFF
clone_size: NA; d_call: TRBD2; j_call: TRBJ2-1; v_call: TRBV11-3; cdr3_nt: TGTGCCAGCAGCGAAGGACTAGCGGACTTGTACAATGAGCAGTTCTTC; cdr3_aa: CASSEGLADLYNEQFF
clone_size: once; d_call: TRBD1; j_call: TRBJ2-7; v_call: TRBV10-3; cdr3_nt: TGTGCCTCGAGGGACAGCACTAGCTCCTACGAGCAGTACTTC; cdr3_aa: CASRDSTSSYEQYF
clone_size: NA; d_call: NA; j_call: TRBJ1-2; v_call: TRBV2; cdr3_nt: TGTGCCAGCAGGAGGGAGCGGGGCTACACCTTC; cdr3_aa: CASRRERGYTF
clone_size: once; d_call: NA; j_call: TRBJ2-5; v_call: TRBV5-1; cdr3_nt: TGCGCCAGCAGCTTGGTCAGCAGGGGTGTGGAGACCCAGTACTTC; cdr3_aa: CASSLVSRGVETQYF